Sequencing of this T cell receptor (beta chain) was carried out in a study of blood T cell repertoires in COVID-19 (dated by TCRdb to the early 2020s). Concerning the study at large: Samples covering the acute and convalescent phases of COVID-19 were provided by collaborators in the United States, Italy and Spain. The sample metadata nearly always contained a de-identified subject ID, COVID-19 status, age in years and sex. The dataset comprised deeply sampled blood TCRbeta repertoires from subjects exposed to, actively infected with, or recovered from COVID-19. Where HLA class I and class II types were available, the types were taken from metadata supplied by the sample provider, not from assay-based typing. The material from the prospective study consisted of cDNA or gDNA derived from T cells, B-cell-depleted T cells, or PBMCs. A freely available public database, intended as a resource for researchers studying the immune response to SARS-CoV-2, is where the repertoires were released. The samples were drawn from the first 160 participants of the ongoing ImmuneRACE study and from 1,254 subjects provided by 6 global collaborators. What the authors observed across the whole study: The amount of clinical and demographic metadata varied by source and participant and was provided uncurated.

For this clone: The target of this receptor is not known. No base quality information exists; no much larger clone differs at one position.

Collaborating institutions collected whole blood in K2EDTA tubes following their own protocols. For TCRbeta analysis, collaborators shipped samples in one of three forms: frozen whole blood, isolated PBMCs, or DNA extracted from either of those sample types. V gives up 2 bases and J gives up 4 bases, and the segment between their germline ends measures 15 bases. From its cysteine to its phenylalanine, the CDR3 spans 16 amino acids. The entry retains the CDR3 DNA only, 48 bases that are in frame from base 1. As encoded in the germline V gene (reference sequence), CDR1 is SGHNT while CDR2 is YYREEE. TCRbeta CDR3 regions were amplified from genomic DNA by means of the immunoSEQ Assay, a bias-controlled multiplex PCR. The source study handled its data this way. The number of nucleated cells in each sample was estimated by amplification of reference gene primers within the assay. Sequence reads were collapsed and filtered to measure the absolute abundance of every unique TCRbeta CDR3 rearrangement. For each sample, productive Simpson clonality was calculated as the square root of Simpson's diversity index across productive rearrangements. TCRdb retrieved this table from immuneACCESS and kept in-frame rearrangements only. Not all clones are present; in checked studies, unresolved V genes account for under half, and no reason is known for the remainder. V and J calls and clone size are given by that table; D and trimming were obtained from the DNA. Across this sample there are about 150,000 clones, with over 65% seen only once. The leading ten clones occupy roughly 2% of the sample.

Sequencing was done on a sample of peripheral blood. The chain was built from TRBV5-4 and TRBJ2-2; 6 matching bases give a weak D call of TRBD1. This clonotype was obtained from a man in his 70s with acute or convalescent COVID-19. This receptor carries the CDR3 CASSLAQGSVTGELFF. The sequenced DNA is TGTGCCAGCAGCTTAGCTCAGGGGTCGGTCACCGGGGAGCTGTTTTTT. The CDR3 plus the reference TRBV5-4 and TRBJ2-2 genes for the other parts give the full variable domain: ETGVTQSPTHLIKTRGQQVTLRCSSQSGHNTVSWYQQALGQGPQFIFQYYREEENGRGNFPPRFSGLQFPNYSSELNVNALELDDSALYLCASSLAQGSVTGELFFGEGSRLTVL.